This TCR beta chain was sequenced during a study of control samples from healthy donors and cancer patients. TCRdb's table, derived via immunoSEQ multiplex PCR, lists solely in-frame clones and lacks some. Seen here are over 100,000 clones, approximately 92% observed once, and the top ten hold less than 7%. What was sequenced was blood. The origin of this receptor is a man younger than 30 in good health.

The CDR3 DNA sequence: TGTGCTAGTGGTCCCAGGGGGACGCAGTACTTC. Translating it yields CASGPRGTQYF. The rearrangement links TRBV12-5 to TRBJ2-7; 7 bases are a match to TRBD1. Germline trimming cut 5 bases from V and 9 bases from J; bases unmatched to any gene: 4. CDR1 and CDR2 (germline): LGHNT, FRNRAP. The CDR3 has 11 residues.